Below, 24 T cell receptor beta chains from the same sample are listed, as sequenced in a study of shared clonotypes between healthy human individuals (dated by TCRdb to 2018 to 2020). Libraries were constructed by the immunoSEQ multiplex PCR assay. TCRdb took over this immuneACCESS table, retaining in-frame rearrangements with V and J assigned. Such tables are incomplete; in checked studies, under half of the missing clones stem from an unresolved V gene, and the remainder is unexplained. This sample has about a million clones in its table, and about 80% of those were observed once. Less than 1.5% of the sample is in the top ten clones. Material: memory CD4+ T cells sorted from blood. The sample's cell subset or site label, decoded: CD45RA-negative fraction. The receptors originated from a young man in good health.

The chain recombines TRBV6-4 with TRBJ2-1, with 7 positions matching TRBD2. Germline V gene lookup returns CDR1 MRHNA and CDR2 SNTAGT. V lost 4 bases, J lost 9 bases, and 9 bases stayed unmatched. This CDR3 contains 14 residues. CDR3: CASSAEAGALEQFF. In nucleotides, the CDR3 is TGTGCCAGCAGTGCGGAGGCGGGAGCGCTTGAGCAGTTCTTC.

The chain couples TRBV4-1 to TRBJ2-7; 9 positions match TRBD2. Per germline, CDR1 MGHRA and CDR2 YSYEKL. Trimming at V came to 0 bases and at J to 6 bases, leaving 12 bases not matched to a gene. There are 17 residues in the CDR3. CDR3 loop: CASSQDGIAGVASEQYF. DNA of the CDR3: TGCGCCAGCAGCCAAGACGGAATAGCGGGGGTAGCCTCCGAGCAGTACTTC.

This chain joins TRBV5-6 and TRBJ2-6; no clear D gene. The CDR3 is 16 residues long. Germline CDR1 SGHDT, CDR2 YYEEEE. V was trimmed by 1 base and J by 0 bases, leaving 8 bases between them. The DNA of the CDR3 is TGTGCCAGCAGCTTGCGGTTCTACTCTGGGGCCAACGTCCTGACTTTC. Protein: CASSLRFYSGANVLTF. The full variable domain, in which reference TRBV5-6 and TRBJ2-6 provide the parts outside the CDR3, is DAGVTQSPTHLIKTRGQQVTLRCSPKSGHDTVSWYQQALGQGPQFIFQYYEEEERQRGNFPDRFSGHQFPNYSSELNVNALLLGDSALYLCASSLRFYSGANVLTFGAGSRLTVL.

The CDR3 nucleotides are TGTGCCAGTAGTACGACAGGGAAGCCCTATGGCTACACCTTC. This encodes CASSTTGKPYGYTF. This chain uses TRBV19 with TRBJ1-2, with 7 bases that match TRBD1. J gave up 4 bases and V 4 bases, and 6 bases lay outside the gene matches. The CDR3 length is 14 residues. The germline V gene has CDR1 LNHDA and CDR2 SQIVND (reference sequence).

The gene calls are TRBV6-1 and TRBJ2-3, with D hard to call. The CDR3 loop spans 15 amino acids. Germline lookup yields CDR1 MNHNS and CDR2 SASEGT. V gave up 6 bases and J gave up 3 bases, with 16 bases separating them. The CDR3 region has the DNA TGTGCCAGCAGGAGTCCCTCGATAGGGACAGATACGCAGTATTTT. Its protein is CASRSPSIGTDTQYF.

This chain links TRBV29-1 with TRBJ1-3, with a possible D match to TRBD1 (6 bases). The CDR3 contains 13 residues. Trimming removed 3 bases from V and 5 bases from J, with 11 bases in between. Germline V gives CDR1 SQVTM, CDR2 ANQGSEA. CDR3 DNA sequence: TGCAGCGTTGAGGGGGGCTTACGAAACACCATATATTTT. It specifies CSVEGGLRNTIYF.

V is TRBV28 and J is TRBJ1-4; D is undetermined. This CDR3 region has 15 residues. From germline, CDR1 is MDHEN and CDR2 SYDVKM. V was cut by 2 bases and J by 1 base, with 8 bases left in between. The CDR3 region has the DNA TGTGCCAGCAGTTTAGGATGGGGAACTAATGAAAAACTGTTTTTT. It translates to CASSLGWGTNEKLFF.

This clone was seen ten or more times. The gene calls are TRBV5-5 and TRBJ2-7; 7 bases are shared with TRBD2. Germline CDR1 reads SGHKS; CDR2 reads YYEKEE (reference sequence). The junction had 9 bases not matched to a gene; V was cut back by 3 bases and J by 0 bases. The length of the CDR3 is 16 residues. The CDR3 region is CASSSSGLLSSYEQYF. The CDR3, as DNA: TGTGCCAGCAGCTCCTCGGGACTACTGAGCTCCTACGAGCAGTACTTC.

The rearrangement uses TRBV7-2 and TRBJ1-2; TRBD1 matches 10 bases. Germline assignment: CDR1 SGHTA and CDR2 FQGNSA. With V trimmed by 3 bases and J by 2 bases, 6 bases remained unmatched. The CDR3 has 16 amino acids. The CDR3 region is CASSFSGTGDNYGYTF. Here the CDR3 DNA reads TGTGCCAGCAGCTTTTCTGGGACAGGGGACAACTATGGCTACACCTTC.

The chain carries TRBV19 and TRBJ1-5, with D possibly matching TRBD1 (6 bases). This CDR3 is 14 amino acids long. CDR1 and CDR2 from the germline V gene are LNHDA and SQIVND (reference sequence). V lost 10 bases, J lost 2 bases, and 15 bases lay in between. CDR3 in DNA: TGTGCCACCAGGGGCCCTTTGGGCAATCAGCCCCAGCATTTT. As protein: CATRGPLGNQPQHF.

The chain is built from TRBV21-1 and TRBJ2-7; no check of the table's D call, TRBD1, against the DNA was made. TRBV21-1 is reported as a pseudogene. The CDR3 extends over 14 amino acids. CDR3 coding DNA: TGTGCCAGCAGCGCCCGGACAGGGGTACGGGAGCAGTACTTC. Translation gives CASSARTGVREQYF.

V usage is TRBV9 and J usage is TRBJ1-2; unclear D gene. Germline assignment: CDR1 SGDLS and CDR2 YYNGEE. Trimming shortened V by 4 bases and J by 8 bases, and 12 bases separated the two germline ends. The CDR3 runs 12 residues. CDR3 sequence (DNA): TGTGCCAGCAGCACCGGACCCGCCGGCTACACCTTC. It translates to CASSTGPAGYTF.

In this sample, this clone turned up a few times. This chain joins TRBV30 and TRBJ1-6; TRBD1 is a possible D gene (6 bases). Trimming took 4 bases from V and 9 from J, leaving 16 bases between them. Germline values: CDR1 GTSNPN, CDR2 SVGIG (reference sequence). CDR3 length equals 14 residues. The CDR3 loop is CAWTLKQGASPLHF. CDR3 in DNA: TGTGCCTGGACCCTGAAACAGGGCGCTTCACCCCTCCACTTT.

This chain joins TRBV5-1 and TRBJ2-5; 7 nucleotides agree with TRBD1. The CDR3 extends over 15 amino acids. The J segment lost 0 bases and the V segment lost 4 bases, leaving 6 bases of the junction unmatched. Germline V gene data show CDR1 as SGHRS and CDR2 as YFSETQ. CDR3 nucleotides: TGCGCCAGCAGCCCACGGACAGGAGACCAAGAGACCCAGTACTTC. Translating it yields CASSPRTGDQETQYF.

This rearrangement joins TRBV7-2 to TRBJ1-5; D remains ambiguous. The V end was cut by 4 bases, the J end by 4 bases, with 8 bases between. CDR3 length: 13 amino acids. Germline V gene data show CDR1 as SGHTA and CDR2 as FQGNSA. DNA for the CDR3: TGTGCCAGCAGCTCCAGTTATAATCAGCCCCAGCATTTT. Its protein is CASSSSYNQPQHF.

The chain recombines TRBV11-2 with TRBJ2-7; the D gene is possibly TRBD2 (6 bases). The CDR3 loop spans 15 amino acids. V was cut by 0 bases and J by 0 bases, with 9 bases left in between. The germline V gene encodes CDR1 SGHAT and CDR2 FQNNGV. This CDR3 reads CASSLDASVSYEQYF. In DNA form, the CDR3 reads TGTGCCAGCAGCTTAGATGCTAGCGTCTCCTACGAGCAGTACTTC.

The V call is TRBV5-1, the J call TRBJ1-1; D may be TRBD1 (6 bases). CDR3 length: 15 amino acids. V lost 0 bases, J lost 3 bases, and 12 bases lay in between. Germline loops: CDR1 SGHRS, CDR2 YFSETQ. For the CDR3, the DNA is TGCGCCAGCAGCTTGGTTTCCCGGACAGACACTGAAGCTTTCTTT. Its protein is CASSLVSRTDTEAFF.

This clone was counted only a few times. V gene TRBV7-2 combines with J gene TRBJ1-5; D gene ambiguous. This CDR3 spans 15 amino acids. CDR1 and CDR2 from the germline V gene are SGHTA and FQGNSA. V lost 2 bases and J 0 bases, leaving 8 bases between the germline ends. The CDR3 bases are TGTGCCAGCAGCTTAATGCCAGTTAGCAATCAGCCCCAGCATTTT. It is translated as CASSLMPVSNQPQHF.

This clone was observed a few times. The same CDR3 also results from other DNA sequences found in this sample. The genes are TRBV14 and TRBJ1-4; no clear D. This CDR3 has 12 amino acids. From germline, CDR1 is SGHDN and CDR2 FVKESK. V lost 0 bases and J 6 bases, leaving 2 bases between the germline ends. The CDR3 nucleotides are TGTGCCAGCAGCCAAGATGATGAAAAACTGTTTTTT. Translated, it gives CASSQDDEKLFF.

The chain combines TRBV9 with TRBJ2-1; D is unresolved. Trimming took 0 bases from V and 0 from J, leaving 13 bases between them. The CDR3 has 17 amino acids. CDR1 is SGDLS, CDR2 YYNGEE, per germline. CDR3 nucleotide sequence: TGTGCCAGCAGCGTAGCCCTCCCCCGAAGCTCCTACAATGAGCAGTTCTTC. Its translation: CASSVALPRSSYNEQFF.

To note about this clone: This same CDR3 is encoded by further DNA sequences in the sample. The rearrangement joins TRBV4-3 to TRBJ2-3, with 10 bases identical to TRBD2. V was clipped by 4 bases and J by 0 bases; unmatched bases: 4. The CDR3 spans 16 residues. Germline V gene data show CDR1 as LGHNA and CDR2 as YSLEER. The CDR3 DNA reads as TGCGCCAGCAGCCGACGGGGACTAGCGAGCACAGATACGCAGTATTTT. It is translated as CASSRRGLASTDTQYF.

The CDR3 region is CASSEGFEGAEQYF. CDR3 coding DNA: TGTGCCAGCAGTGAAGGTTTTGAGGGGGCGGAACAGTACTTC. The chain joins TRBV2 to TRBJ2-7, with 7 bases identical to TRBD1. Germline V gives CDR1 SNHLY, CDR2 FYNNEI. V lost 1 base, J lost 10 bases, and 10 bases stayed unmatched. The CDR3 covers 14 residues.

This clone was seen more than once but under ten times. J is TRBJ2-7 and V is TRBV28, with D perhaps TRBD1 (6 bases). V lost 1 base to trimming and J lost 3 bases, with 19 bases between them. The V gene's germline CDR1 is MDHEN and CDR2 SYDVKM. The CDR3 sequence is 17 residues long. CDR3: CASSLSFMFGRGYEQYF. CDR3 in DNA: TGTGCCAGCAGTTTATCTTTCATGTTTGGCAGGGGCTACGAGCAGTACTTC.

The table lists this clone with many counts. CDR3 residues: CASSDWHTNEKLFF. DNA for the CDR3: TGTGCCAGCAGTGATTGGCACACGAATGAAAAACTGTTTTTT. V and J are TRBV25-1 and TRBJ1-4; D is unresolved. The germline CDR1 and CDR2 sequences are MGHDK and SYGVNS. Trimming took off 3 bases at V and 5 bases at J, with 10 bases between the two ends. The CDR3 sequence is 14 residues long.